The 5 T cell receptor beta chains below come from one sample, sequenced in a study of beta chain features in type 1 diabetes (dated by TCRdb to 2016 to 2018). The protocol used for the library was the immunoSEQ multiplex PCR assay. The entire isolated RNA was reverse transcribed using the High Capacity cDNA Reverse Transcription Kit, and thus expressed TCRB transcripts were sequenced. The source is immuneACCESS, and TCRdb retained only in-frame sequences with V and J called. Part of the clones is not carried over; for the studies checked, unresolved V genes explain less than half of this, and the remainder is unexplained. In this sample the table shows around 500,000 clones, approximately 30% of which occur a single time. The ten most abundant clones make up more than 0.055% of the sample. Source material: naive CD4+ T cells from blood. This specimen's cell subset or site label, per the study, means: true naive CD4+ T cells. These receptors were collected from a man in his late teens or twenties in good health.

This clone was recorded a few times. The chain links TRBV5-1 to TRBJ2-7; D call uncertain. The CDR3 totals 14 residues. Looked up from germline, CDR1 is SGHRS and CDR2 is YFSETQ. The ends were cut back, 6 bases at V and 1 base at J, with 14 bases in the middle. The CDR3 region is CASTPWADSYEQYF. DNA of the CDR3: TGCGCCAGCACGCCCTGGGCCGATTCCTACGAGCAGTACTTC. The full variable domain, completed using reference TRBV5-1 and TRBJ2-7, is KAGVTQTPRYLIKTRGQQVTLSCSPISGHRSVSWYQQTPGQGLQFLFEYFSETQRNKGNFPGRFSGRQFSNSRSEMNVSTLELGDSALYLCASTPWADSYEQYFGPGTRLTVT.

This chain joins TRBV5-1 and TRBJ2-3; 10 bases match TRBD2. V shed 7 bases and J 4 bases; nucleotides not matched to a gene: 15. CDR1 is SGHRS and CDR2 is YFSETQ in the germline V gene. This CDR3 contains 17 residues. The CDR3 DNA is TGCGCCAGCGGATCGCTACCTAGCGGGAGCGTTGCAGATACGCAGTATTTT. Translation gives CASGSLPSGSVADTQYF.

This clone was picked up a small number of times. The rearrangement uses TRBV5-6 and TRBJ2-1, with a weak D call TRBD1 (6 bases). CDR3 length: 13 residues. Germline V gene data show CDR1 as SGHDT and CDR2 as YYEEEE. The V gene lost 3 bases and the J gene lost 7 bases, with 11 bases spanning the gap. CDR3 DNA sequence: TGTGCCAGCAGCTCTCACAGGGTTAATGAGCAGTTCTTC. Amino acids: CASSSHRVNEQFF. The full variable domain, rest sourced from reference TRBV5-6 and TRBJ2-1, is DAGVTQSPTHLIKTRGQQVTLRCSPKSGHDTVSWYQQALGQGPQFIFQYYEEEERQRGNFPDRFSGHQFPNYSSELNVNALLLGDSALYLCASSSHRVNEQFFGPGTRLTVL.

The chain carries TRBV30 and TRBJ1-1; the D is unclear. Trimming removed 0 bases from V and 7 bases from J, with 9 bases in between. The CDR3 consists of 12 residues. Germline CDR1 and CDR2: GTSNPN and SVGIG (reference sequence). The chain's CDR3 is CAWSVSSVEAFF. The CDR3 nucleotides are TGTGCCTGGAGTGTCTCCTCTGTTGAAGCTTTCTTT.

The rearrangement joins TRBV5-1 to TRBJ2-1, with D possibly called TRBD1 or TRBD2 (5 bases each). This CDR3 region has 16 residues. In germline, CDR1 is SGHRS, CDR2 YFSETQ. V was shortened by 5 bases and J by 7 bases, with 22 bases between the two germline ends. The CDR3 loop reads CASRQTGSGAQNEQFF. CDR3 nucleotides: TGCGCCAGCAGGCAAACCGGGTCCGGGGCCCAGAATGAGCAGTTCTTC.